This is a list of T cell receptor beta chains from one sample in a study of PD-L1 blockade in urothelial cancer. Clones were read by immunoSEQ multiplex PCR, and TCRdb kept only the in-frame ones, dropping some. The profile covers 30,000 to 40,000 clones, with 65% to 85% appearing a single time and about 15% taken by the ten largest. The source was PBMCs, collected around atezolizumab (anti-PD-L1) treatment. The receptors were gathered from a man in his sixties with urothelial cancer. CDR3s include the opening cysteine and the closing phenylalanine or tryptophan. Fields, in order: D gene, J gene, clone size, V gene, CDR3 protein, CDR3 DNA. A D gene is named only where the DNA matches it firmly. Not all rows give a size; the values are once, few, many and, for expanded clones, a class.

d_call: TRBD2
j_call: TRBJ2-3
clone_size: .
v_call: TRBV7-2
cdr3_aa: CASSPTSGGNTDTQYF
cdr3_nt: TGTGCCAGCAGCCCGACTAGCGGGGGGAACACAGATACGCAGTATTTT

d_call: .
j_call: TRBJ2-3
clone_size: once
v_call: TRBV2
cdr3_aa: CASSARTADTQYF
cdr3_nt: TGTGCCAGCAGCGCTAGAACCGCAGATACGCAGTATTTT

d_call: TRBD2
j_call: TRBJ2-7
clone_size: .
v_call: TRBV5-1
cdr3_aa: CASSLRTSGSEQYF
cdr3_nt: TGCGCCAGCAGCTTAAGGACTAGCGGGAGCGAGCAGTACTTC

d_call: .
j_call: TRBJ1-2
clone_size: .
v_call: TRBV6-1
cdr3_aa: CASSEASQGSYTF
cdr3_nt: TGTGCCAGCAGTGAAGCGTCGCAGGGGAGCTACACCTTC

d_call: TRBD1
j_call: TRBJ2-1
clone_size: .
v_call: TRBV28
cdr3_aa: CASNVGQGRRGNEQFF
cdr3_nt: TGTGCCAGCAACGTAGGACAGGGAAGGAGGGGCAATGAGCAGTTCTTC

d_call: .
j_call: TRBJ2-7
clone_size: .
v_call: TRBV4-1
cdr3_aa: CASSQDRGTTSYEQYF
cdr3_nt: TGCGCCAGCAGCCAAGATCGCGGGACCACTTCCTACGAGCAGTACTTC

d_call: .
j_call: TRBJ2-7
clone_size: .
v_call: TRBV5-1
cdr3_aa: CASSLSDEQYF
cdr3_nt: TGCGCCAGCAGCTTATCTGACGAGCAGTACTTC

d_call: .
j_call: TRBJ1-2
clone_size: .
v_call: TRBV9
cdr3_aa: CASSVALVQGIEGGYTF
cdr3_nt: TGTGCCAGCAGCGTAGCCTTGGTGCAGGGGATAGAAGGCGGCTACACCTTC

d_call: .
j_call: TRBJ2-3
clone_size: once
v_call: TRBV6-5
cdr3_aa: CASRGAYTQYF
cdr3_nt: TGTGCCAGCAGGGGGGCCTATACGCAGTATTTT

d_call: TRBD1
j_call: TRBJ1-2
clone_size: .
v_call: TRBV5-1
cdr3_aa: CASSLALDRGYGYTF
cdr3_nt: TGCGCCAGCAGCTTGGCCCTGGACAGGGGTTATGGCTACACCTTC